Following are 6 T cell receptor beta chains from one sample sequenced in a study of PD-1 blockade in classical Hodgkin lymphoma. Libraries were prepared by immunoSEQ multiplex PCR; TCRdb keeps only in-frame clonotypes and omits some of them. The table records tens of thousands of clones, around nine tenths of them present only once. In every patient, relapse followed autologous stem cell transplantation, while exposure to brentuximab vedotin differed. The sample here was peripheral blood mononuclear cells (PBMCs), taken at baseline. These receptors came from a human donor with classical Hodgkin lymphoma.

The V and J genes are TRBV27 and TRBJ2-1, with D uncertain. Per germline, CDR1 MNHEY and CDR2 SMNVEV (reference sequence). With 5 bases removed from V and 6 bases from J, the gap between germline ends came to 14 bases. This CDR3 has 14 residues. The CDR3 reads CASSPHTLVNEQFF. The DNA for the CDR3 is TGTGCCAGCAGTCCCCACACCCTCGTCAATGAGCAGTTCTTC.

The chain uses TRBV7-8 and TRBJ2-3; 8 positions match TRBD1. The V and J ends lost 0 bases and 4 bases, in that order; junction bases with no gene match: 3. Germline CDR1 reads SGHVS; CDR2 reads FQNEAQ. CDR3 length: 15 residues. For the CDR3, the DNA is TGTGCCAGCAGCTTAGCCAGGGGGCCGCCAGATACGCAGTATTTT. Translated: CASSLARGPPDTQYF.

This rearrangement joins TRBV2 to TRBJ1-4, with D tentatively TRBD1 (5 bases). The germline V gene encodes CDR1 SNHLY and CDR2 FYNNEI. The V and J ends lost 2 bases and 7 bases respectively, with 14 bases between them. This CDR3 has 15 amino acids. The CDR3 DNA reads as TGTGCCAGCAGTGAATTGGGCCCGGGGGGTGAAAAACTGTTTTTT. Its translation is CASSELGPGGEKLFF.

The rearrangement uses TRBV20-1 and TRBJ1-1; D may be TRBD1 (5 bases). CDR1 DFQATT and CDR2 SNEGSKA come from the germline V gene (reference sequence). The CDR3 totals 11 residues. V was pared by 5 bases and J by 9 bases, with 13 bases between. DNA for the CDR3: TGCAGTGCTTCCTCGCGGGGCCAAGCTTTCTTT. It specifies CSASSRGQAFF.

This clone was seen a handful of times. The rearrangement links TRBV5-4 to TRBJ2-7; D not resolved. The V and J ends lost 4 bases and 0 bases respectively, with 11 bases between them. The CDR3 spans 14 residues. The germline CDR1 and CDR2 sequences are SGHNT and YYREEE (reference sequence). The CDR3 reads CASSPELHSYEQYF. The CDR3 coding sequence is TGTGCCAGCAGCCCGGAGCTCCACTCCTACGAGCAGTACTTC.

The sample holds one count of this clone. The rearrangement joins TRBV6-5 to TRBJ1-2, with TRBD1 identical over 9 bases. V was clipped by 3 bases and J by 1 base; unmatched bases: 3. This CDR3 contains 15 residues. Germline lookup yields CDR1 MNHEY and CDR2 SVGAGI. The chain's CDR3 is CASSYGDRVNYGYTF. The CDR3 region has the DNA TGTGCCAGCAGTTATGGGGACAGGGTTAACTATGGCTACACCTTC.